Shown below are 23 T cell receptor beta chains from a single sample sequenced in a study of blood T cell repertoires in COVID-19. This table comes from immunoSEQ multiplex PCR, and its TCRdb copy is limited to in-frame clones, with some not included. Among roughly 100,000 clones listed, about 83% were seen once. The sequenced material came from peripheral blood. These receptors came from a man aged 40-50 years with active or convalescent COVID-19.

This clone appeared a few times. The chain has TRBV4-2 and TRBJ2-3; the match to TRBD2 covers 14 bases. This CDR3 region has 19 residues. Germline assignment: CDR1 LGHNA and CDR2 YNFKEQ. Trimming took 1 base from V and 2 from J; bases not matched to a gene: 8. The CDR3 DNA is TGTGCCAGCAGCCAAGTTGGGACTAGCGGGGGCCGGATCACAGATACGCAGTATTTT. Its translation: CASSQVGTSGGRITDTQYF.

This rearrangement joins TRBV9 to TRBJ2-2; 7 nucleotides line up with TRBD2. CDR3 length equals 16 residues. CDR1 and CDR2 from the germline V gene are SGDLS and YYNGEE. V lost 0 bases to trimming and J lost 1 base; unmatched junction nucleotides: 3. The CDR3 DNA is TGTGCCAGCAGCGTAGTTCCGGGGGGGAACACCGGGGAGCTGTTTTTT. Protein: CASSVVPGGNTGELFF. Combining the CDR3 with reference TRBV9 and TRBJ2-2 gives the whole variable domain DSGVTQTPKHLITATGQRVTLRCSPRSGDLSVYWYQQSLDQGLQFLIQYYNGEERAKGNILERFSAQQFPDLHSELNLSSLELGDSALYFCASSVVPGGNTGELFFGEGSRLTVL.

The chain is built from TRBV5-5 and TRBJ1-5; the D gene is possibly TRBD1 (5 bases). V dropped 4 bases and J dropped 8 bases, with 16 bases sitting between them. The CDR3 has 14 amino acids. Germline CDR1 and CDR2: SGHKS and YYEKEE (reference sequence). The CDR3 DNA follows: TGTGCCAGCAGCGTTGAGTCCGGGGGGAAGCCCCAGCATTTT. This encodes CASSVESGGKPQHF.

V usage is TRBV9 and J usage is TRBJ2-2; possible D gene TRBD2, 6 bases. Germline V lookup: CDR1 SGDLS, CDR2 YYNGEE. V was clipped by 4 bases and J by 1 base, with 11 bases between them. The CDR3 spans 15 residues. The CDR3 DNA reads TGTGCCAGCAGCTTCGGGACTGTGAACACCGGGGAGCTGTTTTTT. Amino acids: CASSFGTVNTGELFF.

The CDR3 loop is CASSLGAGETQYF. The DNA for the CDR3 is TGTGCCAGCAGCTTGGGGGCTGGAGAGACCCAGTACTTC. The chain combines TRBV5-4 with TRBJ2-5; D ambiguous. Trimming removed 0 bases from V and 4 bases from J, with 7 bases in between. The CDR3 totals 13 residues. Germline V gene sequence: CDR1 SGHNT, CDR2 YYREEE (reference sequence).

V usage is TRBV29-1 and J usage is TRBJ2-7, with D unresolved. Trimming took 6 bases from V and 4 from J, leaving 13 bases between them. Germline V gene lookup returns CDR1 SQVTM and CDR2 ANQGSEA. The CDR3 length is 12 residues. This CDR3 reads CSVAKSEYEQYF. In DNA, the CDR3 is TGCAGCGTGGCCAAATCCGAATACGAGCAGTACTTC.

This chain joins TRBV29-1 and TRBJ2-3, with TRBD2 matching over 9 bases. After removal of 3 bases from V and 1 base from J, the junction contained 2 bases not matched to a gene. The CDR3 contains 14 residues. Germline V gives CDR1 SQVTM, CDR2 ANQGSEA. CDR3 nucleotide sequence: TGCAGCGTTGATGGCGGGGGGGGCACAGATACGCAGTATTTT. The encoded protein is CSVDGGGGTDTQYF.

The rearrangement links TRBV5-6 to TRBJ1-5; the match to TRBD1 covers 9 bases. The CDR3 covers 16 residues. Per the germline V gene, CDR1 is SGHDT and CDR2 is YYEEEE. Trimming cost V 3 bases and J 4 bases; bases outside gene matches: 8. The CDR3 sequence is CASSSFTGTGNQPQHF. In nucleotides, the CDR3 is TGTGCCAGCAGCTCATTCACAGGGACAGGGAATCAGCCCCAGCATTTT.

This chain connects TRBV3-1 (or the pseudogene TRBV3-2) to TRBJ2-3; 10 positions match TRBD2. This CDR3 spans 18 amino acids. Trimming removed 0 bases from V and 3 bases from J; junction bases left unmatched: 9. Germline V CDR1 and CDR2: LGHDT, YNNKEL (reference sequence). CDR3 DNA: TGTGCCAGCAGCCAAGATTCTCCAGCGGGGGGGATTACAGATACGCAGTATTTT. Translated, it gives CASSQDSPAGGITDTQYF.

This chain's CDR3 is CASRTQGAGDYGYTF. The CDR3 region has the DNA TGTGCCAGCAGGACACAGGGGGCGGGTGACTATGGCTACACCTTC. The rearrangement links TRBV6-5 to TRBJ1-2; 9 bases align to TRBD1. CDR1 and CDR2 (germline): MNHEY, SVGAGI. The CDR3 consists of 15 residues. V lost 6 bases, J lost 3 bases, and 8 bases stayed unmatched.

The J gene is TRBJ2-1, the V gene TRBV4-3; weak D call: TRBD2 (5 bases). Germline V CDR1 and CDR2: LGHNA, YSLEER. Deletions cut 2 bases from V and 7 bases from J, with 18 bases between. The CDR3 spans 16 residues. CDR3 region: CASSQSKPGMVNEQFF. The CDR3 DNA reads TGCGCCAGCAGCCAAAGTAAGCCCGGGATGGTGAATGAGCAGTTCTTC.

On this clone itself: One end of the junction is discordant with germline, which a read error may explain. CDR3 sequence (DNA): TGTGCTAGCAGCTTAGAAGTACGGGACAGGGGGCCCGGGGAGCTGTTTTTT. Translated, it gives CASSLEVRDRGPGELFF. V gene TRBV7-7 combines with J gene TRBJ2-2; 12 bases are shared with TRBD1. CDR1 is SSHAT and CDR2 is FNYEAQ in the germline V gene (reference sequence). CDR3 length: 17 residues.

The V gene is TRBV6-1, the J gene TRBJ1-5; D is unclear. The CDR3 extends over 14 amino acids. V dropped 2 bases and J dropped 3 bases, with 8 bases sitting between them. Germline V gives CDR1 MNHNS, CDR2 SASEGT. This CDR3 reads CASSERGYNQPQHF. The CDR3 DNA follows: TGTGCCAGCAGTGAACGAGGGTACAATCAGCCCCAGCATTTT.

The chain carries TRBV7-9 and TRBJ2-7; no definite D call. The germline V and J ends were trimmed by 4 bases and 2 bases, with 9 bases remaining between them. Germline assignment: CDR1 SEHNR and CDR2 FQNEAQ (reference sequence). The CDR3 covers 13 residues. In nucleotides, the CDR3 is TGTGCCAGCAGCTACGGCCAGGCCTACGAGCAGTACTTC. This encodes CASSYGQAYEQYF.

The rearrangement links TRBV6-1 to TRBJ1-2; the D gene is possibly TRBD1 (6 bases). Trimming cost V 3 bases and J 8 bases, with 16 bases left between them. Germline CDR1 is MNHNS and CDR2 is SASEGT. The CDR3 loop spans 14 amino acids. The CDR3 spells CASSEAGTSLGYTF. CDR3 coding DNA: TGTGCCAGCAGTGAGGCCGGGACATCTTTGGGCTACACCTTC.

This sequence joins TRBV6-2 or TRBV6-3 and TRBJ2-7; no firm D call. Germline values: CDR1 MNHEY, CDR2 SVGEGT. V lost 4 bases, J lost 2 bases, and 12 bases lay in between. The CDR3 runs to 14 residues. The CDR3 loop reads CASSSAGLAYEQYF. CDR3 DNA sequence: TGTGCCAGCAGTTCGGCAGGTTTAGCCTACGAGCAGTACTTC.

This clone occurred a few times. This sequence joins TRBV7-2 and TRBJ1-2, with D perhaps matching TRBD1 (6 bases). The germline CDR1 and CDR2 sequences are SGHTA and FQGNSA. This CDR3 spans 15 amino acids. Trimming took off 1 base at V and 6 bases at J, with 15 bases between the two ends. CDR3: CASSLGGGIGDGYTF. CDR3 DNA: TGTGCCAGCAGCTTAGGCGGGGGCATTGGGGATGGCTACACCTTC. Combining the CDR3 with reference TRBV7-2 and TRBJ1-2 gives the whole variable domain GAGVSQSPSNKVTEKGKDVELRCDPISGHTALYWYRQSLGQGLEFLIYFQGNSAPDKSGLPSDRFSAERTGGSVSTLTIQRTQQEDSAVYLCASSLGGGIGDGYTFGSGTRLTVV.

The chain links TRBV7-2 to TRBJ1-3; no firm D call. Trimming shortened V by 1 base and J by 0 bases, and 7 bases separated the two germline ends. The CDR3 loop spans 15 amino acids. The germline V gene has CDR1 SGHTA and CDR2 FQGNSA. The CDR3 nucleotides are TGTGCCAGCAGCTTAGTTCCAGGCTCTGGAAACACCATATATTTT. Amino acids: CASSLVPGSGNTIYF.

The chain uses TRBV5-4 and TRBJ1-6; D may be TRBD1 (5 bases). V was shortened by 4 bases and J by 7 bases, with 15 bases between the two germline ends. This CDR3 is built from 15 residues. CDR1 is SGHNT and CDR2 is YYREEE in the germline V gene (reference sequence). The CDR3 here is CASSPRGGVNSPLHF. The CDR3 DNA is TGTGCCAGCAGCCCCCGGGGGGGAGTCAATTCACCCCTCCACTTT.

This clone showed up just once. V is TRBV20-1 and J is TRBJ1-2; no definite D call. The V end was cut by 3 bases, the J end by 2 bases, with 13 bases between. The CDR3 loop spans 14 amino acids. Germline CDR1 DFQATT, CDR2 SNEGSKA (reference sequence). In nucleotides, the CDR3 is TGCAGTGCTAGTTCCGGAGGGTCCAACTATGGCTACACCTTC. The encoded protein is CSASSGGSNYGYTF.

This clone was seen more than once but under ten times. The chain links TRBV6-5 to TRBJ2-7; 10 nucleotides line up with TRBD2. Germline values: CDR1 MNHEY, CDR2 SVGAGI. V was clipped by 8 bases and J by 6 bases; unmatched bases: 7. The CDR3 has 13 residues. The CDR3 sequence is CASWASGGGEQYF. As DNA, the CDR3 is TGTGCCAGCTGGGCTAGCGGGGGTGGCGAGCAGTACTTC.

V is TRBV6-5 and J is TRBJ1-4, with D possibly being TRBD1 (5 bases). The CDR3 has 15 residues. V lost 0 bases to trimming and J lost 8 bases, with 13 bases between them. Germline V lookup: CDR1 MNHEY, CDR2 SVGAGI. The CDR3 protein is CASSYSRAKGEKLFF. In DNA, the CDR3 is TGTGCCAGCAGTTACTCCAGGGCCAAAGGGGAAAAACTGTTTTTT.

The chain couples TRBV24-1 to TRBJ2-7, with D possibly being TRBD2 (7 bases). The CDR3 totals 14 residues. Germline assignment: CDR1 KGHDR and CDR2 SFDVKD. V was trimmed by 3 bases and J by 5 bases, leaving 13 bases between them. CDR3 sequence reads: CATSDPPGGHEQYF. CDR3 sequence (DNA): TGTGCCACCAGTGATCCCCCGGGGGGCCACGAGCAGTACTTC.